This TCR beta chain was identified in a study of shared clonotypes between healthy human individuals. This clone appeared a single time. V lost 4 bases, J lost 2 bases, and 17 bases lay in between. The CDR3 runs to 16 residues. The germline V gene encodes CDR1 SGHNT and CDR2 YYREEE (reference sequence). Sequencing was at deep level. Each subset's genomic DNA was split evenly across several immunoSEQ plates. Replicate sorted-subset PCRs were loaded with around 210 ng DNA, roughly 33,000 T cell genomes. Method: immunoSEQ multiplex PCR; TCRdb's copy keeps in-frame clones and lacks some. The data hold 1.6 million or so clones, with approximately 96% observed a single time.

This sequence was found in a man in his thirties or forties in good health. What was sequenced was naive CD4+ T cells sorted from blood. Subset given: CD45RA+ positively selected. The chain couples TRBV5-4 to TRBJ2-3, with D possibly TRBD1 on 5 matching bases. CDR3 DNA sequence: TGTGCCAGCAGCCCGGGTGGCAGGGCTAACACAGATACGCAGTATTTT. Its protein is CASSPGGRANTDTQYF.